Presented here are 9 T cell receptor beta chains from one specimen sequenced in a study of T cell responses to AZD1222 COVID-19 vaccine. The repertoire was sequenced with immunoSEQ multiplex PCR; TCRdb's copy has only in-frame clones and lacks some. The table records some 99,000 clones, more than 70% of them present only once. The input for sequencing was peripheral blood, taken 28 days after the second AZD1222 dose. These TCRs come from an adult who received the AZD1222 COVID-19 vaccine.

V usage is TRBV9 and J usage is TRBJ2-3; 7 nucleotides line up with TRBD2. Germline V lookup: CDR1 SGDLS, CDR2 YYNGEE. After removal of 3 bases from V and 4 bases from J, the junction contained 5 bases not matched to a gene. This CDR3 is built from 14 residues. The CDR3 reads CASSGGLYADTQYF. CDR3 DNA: TGTGCCAGCAGCGGGGGACTATATGCAGATACGCAGTATTTT.

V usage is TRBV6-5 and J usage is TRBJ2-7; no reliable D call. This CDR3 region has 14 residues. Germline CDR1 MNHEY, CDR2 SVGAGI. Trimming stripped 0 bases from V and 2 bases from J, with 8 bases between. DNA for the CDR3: TGTGCCAGCAGTTACTCTGGCAGTACCTACGAGCAGTACTTC. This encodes CASSYSGSTYEQYF.

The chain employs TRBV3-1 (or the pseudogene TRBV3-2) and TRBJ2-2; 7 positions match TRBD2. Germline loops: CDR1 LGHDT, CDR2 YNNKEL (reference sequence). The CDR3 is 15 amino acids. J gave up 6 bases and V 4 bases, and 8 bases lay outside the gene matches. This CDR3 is CASSPRTRIAGELFF. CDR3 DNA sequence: TGTGCCAGCAGCCCACGGACTAGGATCGCCGGGGAGCTGTTTTTT.

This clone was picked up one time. CDR3 amino acids: CASSQAGRFGLEQYF. The CDR3 coding sequence is TGTGCCAGCAGCCAAGCTGGCAGATTTGGGCTCGAGCAGTACTTC. The genes are TRBV14 and TRBJ2-7; D uncertain. Germline V lookup: CDR1 SGHDN, CDR2 FVKESK. The V and J ends lost 1 base and 6 bases respectively, with 16 bases between them. The CDR3 loop spans 15 amino acids. Using reference TRBV14 and TRBJ2-7 for the parts outside the CDR3, the full variable domain is EAGVTQFPSHSVIEKGQTVTLRCDPISGHDNLYWYRRVMGKEIKFLLHFVKESKQDESGMPNNRFLAERTGGTYSTLKVQPAELEDSGVYFCASSQAGRFGLEQYFGPGTRLTVT.

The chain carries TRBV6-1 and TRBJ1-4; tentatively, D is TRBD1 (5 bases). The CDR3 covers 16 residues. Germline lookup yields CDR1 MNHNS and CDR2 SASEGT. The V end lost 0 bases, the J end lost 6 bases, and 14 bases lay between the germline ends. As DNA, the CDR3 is TGTGCCAGCAGTGAAGCCGGGGGGGATATCGATGAAAAACTGTTTTTT. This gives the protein CASSEAGGDIDEKLFF.

DNA of the CDR3: TGTGCCAGCAGCCAAGATCTTGGGAACACCGGGGAGCTGTTTTTT. The encoded protein is CASSQDLGNTGELFF. The gene calls are TRBV14 and TRBJ2-2; no clear D gene. V shed 0 bases and J shed 1 base, with 6 bases lying between them. CDR3 length: 15 amino acids. Per the germline V gene, CDR1 is SGHDN and CDR2 is FVKESK.

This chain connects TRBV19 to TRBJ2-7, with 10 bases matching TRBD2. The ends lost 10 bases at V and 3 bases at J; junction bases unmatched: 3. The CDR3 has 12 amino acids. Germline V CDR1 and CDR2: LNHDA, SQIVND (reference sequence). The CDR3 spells CATSSGSYEQYF. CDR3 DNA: TGTGCCACCTCTAGCGGGAGCTACGAGCAGTACTTC. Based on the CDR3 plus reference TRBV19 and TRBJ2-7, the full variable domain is DGGITQSPKYLFRKEGQNVTLSCEQNLNHDAMYWYRQDPGQGLRLIYYSQIVNDFQKGDIAEGYSVSREKKESFPLTVTSAQKNPTAFYLCATSSGSYEQYFGPGTRLTVT.

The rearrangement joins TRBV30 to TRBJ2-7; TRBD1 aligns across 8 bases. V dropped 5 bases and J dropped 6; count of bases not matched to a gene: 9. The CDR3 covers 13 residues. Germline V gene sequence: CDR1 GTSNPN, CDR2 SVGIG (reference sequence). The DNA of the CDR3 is TGTGCCTGGGCTCGACAGGGGTTGAGCGAGCAGTACTTC. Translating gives CAWARQGLSEQYF.

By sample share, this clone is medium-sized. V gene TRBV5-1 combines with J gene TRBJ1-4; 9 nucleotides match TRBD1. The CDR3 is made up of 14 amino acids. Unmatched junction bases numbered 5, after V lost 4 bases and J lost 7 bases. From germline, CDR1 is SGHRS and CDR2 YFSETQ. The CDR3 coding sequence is TGCGCCAGCAGCACACAGGGGGCGGGTGAAAAACTGTTTTTT. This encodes CASSTQGAGEKLFF.